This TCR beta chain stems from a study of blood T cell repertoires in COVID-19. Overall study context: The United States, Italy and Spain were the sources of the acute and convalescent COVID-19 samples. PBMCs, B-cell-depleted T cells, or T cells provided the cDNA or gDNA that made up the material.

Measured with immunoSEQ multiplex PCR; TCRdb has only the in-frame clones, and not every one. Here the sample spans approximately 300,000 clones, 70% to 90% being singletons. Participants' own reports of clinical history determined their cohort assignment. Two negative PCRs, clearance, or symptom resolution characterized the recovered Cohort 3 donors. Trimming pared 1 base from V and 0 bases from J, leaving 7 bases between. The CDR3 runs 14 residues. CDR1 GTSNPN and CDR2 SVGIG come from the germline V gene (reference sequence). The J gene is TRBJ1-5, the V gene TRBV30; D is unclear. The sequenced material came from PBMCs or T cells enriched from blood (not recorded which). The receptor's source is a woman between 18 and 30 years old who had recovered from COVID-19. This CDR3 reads CAWSAVYSNQPQHF. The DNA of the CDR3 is TGTGCCTGGAGTGCGGTTTATAGCAATCAGCCCCAGCATTTT.